What follows describes a single T cell receptor (beta chain). Its antigen is not known. The entry originates in a study of cytomegalovirus exposure and HLA in healthy donors. Study-level results: Differences between HLA loci emerged in a later analysis of TCR association rates, with DRB1 most and HLA-C fewest.

This CDR3 comprises 14 residues. Trimming removed 3 bases from V and 3 bases from J; junction bases left unmatched: 2. CDR1 is SGHAT, CDR2 FQNNGV, per germline. PCR employed 60 Vbeta and 13 Jbeta primers. How the authors handled the data: Later reanalysis found 75 million to 95 million unique TCR beta chains, roughly 10 million of them shared. The repertoire was sequenced with immunoSEQ multiplex PCR; TCRdb's copy has only in-frame clones and lacks some. D and trimming come from the DNA, and the V and J calls and clone size come from that table. The sample records about 160,000 clones, 80% to 90% being singletons.

The sequenced material came from PBMCs. The chain couples TRBV11-2 to TRBJ1-3, with TRBD1 matching 7 bases. This clonotype was obtained from a man in his late teens or twenties in good health and CMV-seropositive. The DNA of the CDR3 is TGTGCCAGCAGCTTGGGACAGATTGGAAACACCATATATTTT. It is translated as CASSLGQIGNTIYF.